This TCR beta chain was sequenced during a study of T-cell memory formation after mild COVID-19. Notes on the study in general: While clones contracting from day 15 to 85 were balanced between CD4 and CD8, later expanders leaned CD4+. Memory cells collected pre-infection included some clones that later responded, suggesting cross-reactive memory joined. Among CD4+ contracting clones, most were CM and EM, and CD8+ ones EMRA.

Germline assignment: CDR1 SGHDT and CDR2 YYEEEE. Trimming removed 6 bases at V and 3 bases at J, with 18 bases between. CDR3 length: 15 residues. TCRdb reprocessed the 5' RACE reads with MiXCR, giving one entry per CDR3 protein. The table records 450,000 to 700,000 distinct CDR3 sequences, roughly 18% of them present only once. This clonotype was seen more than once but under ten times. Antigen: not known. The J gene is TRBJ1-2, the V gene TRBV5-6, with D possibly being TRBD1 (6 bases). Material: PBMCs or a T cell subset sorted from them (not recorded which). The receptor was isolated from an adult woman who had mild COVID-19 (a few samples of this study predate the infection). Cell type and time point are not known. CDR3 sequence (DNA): TGTGCCAGCAAACTGTGGGAACAGGGAGACTATGGCTACACCTTC. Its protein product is CASKLWEQGDYGYTF.